This T cell receptor (beta chain) was recorded in a study of molecular identifiers for immune sequencing clone quantification. Study-wide points: Under 1% of molecules in naive cells, but over 98% of effector molecules, belonged to clones above 20 RNA copies.

It was from 20,000 to 1,000,000 sorted cells, with 10%, 30% or 50% RNA, that naive CD8 libraries came. Bulk TCR libraries were made with methods that had been previously described and with listed TCR primers. From the PCR reads, TCRdb called clonotypes with MiXCR, one entry per CDR3 protein. The sample has some 580,000 distinct CDR3 sequences; about 25% are singletons. Germline CDR1 and CDR2: SGDLS and YYNGEE. This CDR3 is 12 amino acids long. Deletions cut 1 base from V and 2 bases from J, with 2 bases between. This clonotype was seen more than once but under ten times. What it binds is not known. This receptor was obtained from a human donor in good health. Some libraries in this study had Jurkat cell RNA spiked in. Sequenced material: naive CD8+ T cells from blood, with Jurkat cell RNA spiked in. Specified subset: FACS-sorted CD8+CD4-CCR7+CD45RA+ naive T cells. The rearrangement joins TRBV9 to TRBJ2-3; D is unresolved. The CDR3 region is CASSVNTDTQYF. DNA of the CDR3: TGTGCCAGCAGCGTAAACACAGATACGCAGTATTTT.